Below, 29 T cell receptor beta chains from the same sample are listed, as sequenced in a study of early T cells in non-severe SARS-CoV-2 infection. TCRdb re-derived calls from the 5' RACE reads in MiXCR, one entry per CDR3 protein. The repertoire consists of some 66,000 distinct CDR3 sequences, with roughly 13% occurring once and the leading ten covering about 7.7%. The sample was whole blood. These receptors were obtained from an adult who was a healthcare worker with PCR-confirmed SARS-CoV-2 infection or an uninfected control (not recorded which).

The chain combines TRBV7-9 with TRBJ2-5, with TRBD1 identical over 8 bases. Losses at the gene ends were 4 bases for V and 10 bases for J; bases not matched to a gene: 14. Germline CDR1 reads SEHNR; CDR2 reads FQNEAQ (reference sequence). The CDR3 consists of 15 residues. The CDR3 here is CASSYPSRAGGNQYF. The CDR3 DNA follows: TGTGCCAGCAGCTACCCCTCAAGGGCAGGGGGCAACCAGTACTTC.

This clonotype was detected ten times or more. The gene calls are TRBV7-3 and TRBJ1-6, with a possible D match to TRBD1 (5 bases). Trimming took 5 bases from V and 7 from J, leaving 12 bases between them. CDR3 length: 14 amino acids. The germline V gene encodes CDR1 SGHTA and CDR2 FQGTGA. CDR3 region: CASSVGTDNSPLHF. As DNA, the CDR3 is TGTGCCAGCAGCGTCGGGACGGACAATTCACCCCTCCACTTT.

This clonotype was counted at least ten times. This rearrangement joins TRBV27 to TRBJ2-4; D perhaps matches TRBD1 (6 bases). V was clipped by 0 bases and J by 0 bases, with 12 bases between them. Germline CDR1 is MNHEY and CDR2 is SMNVEV (reference sequence). The CDR3 is made up of 17 amino acids. CDR3 DNA sequence: TGTGCCAGCAGTTTATCGACAGGTATAGGAGCCAAAAACATTCAGTACTTC. Residues: CASSLSTGIGAKNIQYF.

This chain links TRBV2 with TRBJ2-7; D gene ambiguous. This CDR3 has 14 residues. CDR1 is SNHLY, CDR2 FYNNEI, per germline. Trimming pared 7 bases from V and 6 bases from J, leaving 19 bases between. CDR3 in amino acids: CASKRTSQTPEQYF. Written as DNA, the CDR3 is TGTGCCAGCAAACGGACCTCCCAGACTCCCGAGCAGTACTTC. Supplemented by reference TRBV2 and TRBJ2-7, the full variable domain reads EPEVTQTPSHQVTQMGQEVILRCVPISNHLYFYWYRQILGQKVEFLVSFYNNEISEKSEIFDDQFSVERPDGSNFTLKIRSTKLEDSAMYFCASKRTSQTPEQYFGPGTRLTVT.

In its sample, this clonotype was seen many times. The V call is TRBV6-6, the J call TRBJ2-7; 7 bases align to TRBD1. The germline gives CDR1 MNHNY, CDR2 SVGAGI (reference sequence). This CDR3 comprises 14 residues. Trimming at V came to 6 bases and at J to 1 base, leaving 6 bases not matched to a gene. The CDR3 nucleotides read TGTGCCAGCAGCCGAGACAGGGCGTCCTACGAGCAGTACTTC. It encodes CASSRDRASYEQYF.

This clonotype occurred a few times. The chain employs TRBV7-9 and TRBJ2-7; D is unresolved. Trimming cost V 2 bases and J 4 bases, with 12 bases left between them. This CDR3 has 14 residues. Germline CDR1 is SEHNR and CDR2 is FQNEAQ (reference sequence). The DNA for the CDR3 is TGTGCCAGCAGCTTAAGCTTCTCAGATTACGAGCAGTACTTC. This codes for CASSLSFSDYEQYF.

Only a few counts were recorded for this clonotype. The V call is TRBV10-3, the J call TRBJ2-1, with TRBD2 matching 8 bases. The CDR3 is made up of 14 amino acids. Trimming cost V 7 bases and J 3 bases; bases outside gene matches: 5. Germline CDR1 reads ENHRY; CDR2 reads SYGVKD. The CDR3 protein is CAIMTSDNYNEQFF. The CDR3 DNA reads TGTGCCATCATGACTAGCGATAACTACAATGAGCAGTTCTTC.

This chain links TRBV5-1 with TRBJ1-1, with D maybe TRBD1 (5 bases). With 0 bases removed from V and 7 bases from J, the gap between germline ends came to 16 bases. CDR1 and CDR2 (germline): SGHRS, YFSETQ. The CDR3 runs to 15 residues. The CDR3 nucleotides are TGCGCCAGCAGCTTGGGAGCCGGGGGGTCAAGTGAAGCTTTCTTT. Translation: CASSLGAGGSSEAFF.

This clonotype was counted a few times. J is TRBJ1-1 and V is TRBV6-5, with 7 nucleotides matching TRBD1. CDR1 and CDR2 (germline): MNHEY, SVGAGI. The V and J ends lost 5 bases and 4 bases, in that order; junction bases with no gene match: 7. There are 14 residues in the CDR3. Written as DNA, the CDR3 is TGTGCCAGCAGTAACAGGGGAAGGGGCACTGAAGCTTTCTTT. Translated: CASSNRGRGTEAFF.

This clonotype was seen a few times. The chain joins TRBV7-6 to TRBJ2-3, with D unclear. The V end lost 4 bases, the J end lost 2 bases, and 10 bases lay between the germline ends. Germline CDR1 SGHVS, CDR2 FNYEAQ. This CDR3 is 14 amino acids long. DNA of the CDR3: TGTGCCAGCAGCTCCACCTTAAACACAGATACGCAGTATTTT. Protein: CASSSTLNTDTQYF.

This clonotype was picked up many times. This chain connects TRBV15 to TRBJ2-3, with TRBD2 identical over 12 bases. V gave up 1 base and J gave up 3 bases; unmatched junction bases: 2. This CDR3 spans 16 amino acids. Per the germline V gene, CDR1 is LNHNV and CDR2 is YYDKDF (reference sequence). The DNA for the CDR3 is TGTGCCACCAGCAGAGGACTAGCGGGAGAGACAGATACGCAGTATTTT. Translation: CATSRGLAGETDTQYF.

The genes are TRBV7-2 and TRBJ2-2; D might be TRBD1 or TRBD2, each matching 5 bases. Trimming shortened V by 5 bases and J by 0 bases, and 10 bases separated the two germline ends. CDR1 is SGHTA and CDR2 is FQGNSA in the germline V gene. The CDR3 consists of 15 residues. The CDR3 is CASSPGRTNTGELFF. DNA for the CDR3: TGTGCCAGCAGCCCGGGACGGACGAACACCGGGGAGCTGTTTTTT.

The genes are TRBV24-1 and TRBJ2-2; TRBD1 might be the D (6 bases). Trimming took 6 bases from V and 2 from J, leaving 18 bases between them. This CDR3 comprises 17 residues. Germline V gene sequence: CDR1 KGHDR, CDR2 SFDVKD. The CDR3 nucleotides are TGTGCCACCAGTCTTACCTGGGGGCGCGGTAACACCGGGGAGCTGTTTTTT. Translating it yields CATSLTWGRGNTGELFF.

This clonotype has just a few counts. CDR3 sequence reads: CASSLGGAVYQETQYF. In DNA form, the CDR3 reads TGTGCCAGCAGCTTAGGGGGGGCAGTCTATCAAGAGACCCAGTACTTC. The chain employs TRBV7-6 and TRBJ2-5; TRBD1 or TRBD2 may be the D gene (6 bases each). Germline V gene lookup returns CDR1 SGHVS and CDR2 FNYEAQ. The CDR3 sequence is 16 residues long. Trimming cost V 1 base and J 2 bases, with 14 bases left between them.

In its sample, this clonotype was seen many times. The chain is built from TRBV7-9 and TRBJ2-3; possible D gene TRBD2, 5 bases. V was cut by 5 bases and J by 0 bases, with 12 bases left in between. The CDR3 contains 15 residues. Germline CDR1 is SEHNR and CDR2 is FQNEAQ (reference sequence). The CDR3 region is CASSAPQRSTDTQYF. In DNA form, the CDR3 reads TGTGCCAGCAGCGCCCCCCAGCGGAGCACAGATACGCAGTATTTT.

The chain carries TRBV2 and TRBJ1-5, with D hard to call. The V end lost 10 bases, the J end lost 2 bases, and 9 bases lay between the germline ends. CDR1 is SNHLY and CDR2 is FYNNEI in the germline V gene. The CDR3 sequence is 12 residues long. The CDR3 sequence is CATGTGNQPQHF. For the CDR3, the DNA is TGTGCCACCGGTACAGGCAATCAGCCCCAGCATTTT.

CDR3 region: CASSQGLAKETQYF. CDR3 in DNA: TGTGCCAGCAGCCAGGGACTAGCGAAAGAGACCCAGTACTTC. This chain connects TRBV3-1 to TRBJ2-5; 10 nucleotides line up with TRBD2. CDR1 and CDR2 from the germline V gene are LGHDT and YNNKEL (reference sequence). With 3 bases clipped from V and 3 bases from J, the junction kept 1 base outside the gene matches. There are 14 residues in the CDR3.

This clonotype has more than one count but fewer than ten. This CDR3 reads CASSPRGFGNEQFF. The DNA of the CDR3 is TGTGCCAGCAGTCCGAGGGGGTTCGGGAATGAGCAGTTCTTC. The chain carries TRBV6-2 or TRBV6-3 and TRBJ2-1, with a weak D call TRBD1 (6 bases). The CDR3 loop spans 14 amino acids. CDR1 is MNHEY, CDR2 SVGEGT, per germline. The V gene lost 5 bases and the J gene lost 7 bases, with 15 bases spanning the gap.

This clonotype was detected ten times or more. The J gene is TRBJ1-2, the V gene TRBV29-1, with D possibly being TRBD1 (5 bases). V was clipped by 1 base and J by 1 base, with 7 bases between them. CDR1 SQVTM and CDR2 ANQGSEA come from the germline V gene. This CDR3 spans 13 amino acids. As DNA, the CDR3 is TGCAGCGTTGAAGGGGGCCTTAACTATGGCTACACCTTC. This codes for CSVEGGLNYGYTF.

This clonotype was picked up a small number of times. This chain uses TRBV19 with TRBJ1-5, with D possibly being TRBD1 (6 bases). The germline V gene encodes CDR1 LNHDA and CDR2 SQIVND (reference sequence). The CDR3 length is 13 residues. Trimming took off 6 bases at V and 5 bases at J, with 11 bases between the two ends. The CDR3 nucleotides are TGTGCCAGTAGCGACACAGGGTATCAGCCCCAGCATTTT. Translating it yields CASSDTGYQPQHF. Supplemented by reference TRBV19 and TRBJ1-5, the full variable domain reads DGGITQSPKYLFRKEGQNVTLSCEQNLNHDAMYWYRQDPGQGLRLIYYSQIVNDFQKGDIAEGYSVSREKKESFPLTVTSAQKNPTAFYLCASSDTGYQPQHFGDGTRLSIL.

The rearrangement links TRBV6-1 to TRBJ1-1; the match to TRBD1 covers 10 bases. J gave up 5 bases and V 5 bases, and 8 bases lay outside the gene matches. Germline V gene lookup returns CDR1 MNHNS and CDR2 SASEGT. The length of the CDR3 is 15 residues. In DNA, the CDR3 is TGTGCCAGCAGTCAGGGACAGGGGAGGAGGACTGAAGCTTTCTTT. Its translation is CASSQGQGRRTEAFF.

The gene calls are TRBV20-1 and TRBJ1-1; D not certain. Germline loops: CDR1 DFQATT, CDR2 SNEGSKA (reference sequence). The CDR3 loop spans 11 amino acids. Trimming pared 5 bases from V and 4 bases from J, leaving 8 bases between. The CDR3 loop is CSAQSPTEAFF. The DNA of the CDR3 is TGCAGTGCTCAGTCTCCCACTGAAGCTTTCTTT.

This clonotype was observed a few times. The chain uses TRBV21-1 and TRBJ2-4; the table's D gene call, TRBD1, was not cross checked with the DNA. TRBV21-1 corresponds to a pseudogene. The CDR3 is 13 amino acids. CDR3 sequence (DNA): TGTGCCAGCAGCAAAGGGGGCGGAAACATTCAGTACTTC. Translating gives CASSKGGGNIQYF.

This clonotype was seen many times. This chain connects TRBV18 to TRBJ1-5; 8 bases are a match to TRBD1. Germline V gene sequence: CDR1 KGHSH, CDR2 LQKENI. The CDR3 extends over 13 amino acids. The trim removed 6 bases at V and 5 bases at J, leaving 3 bases unmatched. The CDR3 reads CASSAGQDQPQHF. The CDR3 nucleotides are TGTGCCAGCTCGGCGGGACAGGATCAGCCCCAGCATTTT.

The CDR3 here is CASSQPGTVSSYGYTF. The CDR3 region has the DNA TGTGCCAGCAGTCAACCCGGGACAGTTAGCAGCTATGGCTACACCTTC. The chain uses TRBV28 and TRBJ1-2; 7 bases are a match to TRBD1. J lost 4 bases, V lost 5 bases, and 13 bases had no gene match. The germline V gene encodes CDR1 MDHEN and CDR2 SYDVKM. The CDR3 runs 16 residues.

This clonotype was seen repeatedly, ten times or more. The gene calls are TRBV7-2 and TRBJ2-6; no reliable D call. The length of the CDR3 is 15 residues. Germline values: CDR1 SGHTA, CDR2 FQGNSA. The V end lost 1 base, the J end lost 1 base, and 5 bases lay between the germline ends. CDR3 region: CASSLEVSGANVLTF. The CDR3 DNA sequence: TGTGCCAGCAGCTTAGAGGTATCTGGGGCCAACGTCCTGACTTTC.

This clonotype was picked up many times. The chain has TRBV10-3 and TRBJ2-7; TRBD1 matches 8 bases. Germline CDR1 ENHRY, CDR2 SYGVKD. CDR3 length: 14 amino acids. Trimming cost V 6 bases and J 3 bases; bases outside gene matches: 7. Written as DNA, the CDR3 is TGTGCCATCAGAGGACAGGGAAAAGACTACGAGCAGTACTTC. This translates into CAIRGQGKDYEQYF.

The genes are TRBV24-1 and TRBJ2-3; 8 nucleotides match TRBD2. V was clipped by 9 bases and J by 3 bases; unmatched bases: 7. Germline CDR1 reads KGHDR; CDR2 reads SFDVKD. The CDR3 consists of 14 residues. CDR3 residues: CATALGGRTDTQYF. Here the CDR3 DNA reads TGTGCCACCGCCCTGGGCGGGAGGACAGATACGCAGTATTTT.

The chain combines TRBV4-2 with TRBJ2-3; TRBD2 matches at 7 bases. Germline V gene data show CDR1 as LGHNA and CDR2 as YNFKEQ. Trimming at V came to 6 bases and at J to 5 bases, leaving 14 bases not matched to a gene. This CDR3 contains 16 residues. The CDR3 sequence: CASSPYGEGRGDTQYF. Here the CDR3 DNA reads TGTGCCAGCAGTCCTTATGGGGAGGGGCGGGGAGATACGCAGTATTTT.